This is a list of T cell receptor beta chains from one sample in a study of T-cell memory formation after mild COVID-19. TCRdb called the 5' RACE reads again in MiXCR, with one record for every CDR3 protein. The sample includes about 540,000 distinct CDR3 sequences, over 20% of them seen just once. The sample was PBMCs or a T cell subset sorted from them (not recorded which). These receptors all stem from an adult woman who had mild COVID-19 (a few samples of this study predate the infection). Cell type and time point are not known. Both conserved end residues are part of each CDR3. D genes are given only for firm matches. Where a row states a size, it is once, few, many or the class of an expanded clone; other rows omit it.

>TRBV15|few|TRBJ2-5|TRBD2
TGTGCCACCAGCAGAGTACCAGCGGGGGGTCAAGAGACCCAGTACTTC
CATSRVPAGGQETQYF
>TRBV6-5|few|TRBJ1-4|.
TGTGCCAGCAGCTCCGTTTGGGGATCGGAAAAACTGTTTTTT
CASSSVWGSEKLFF
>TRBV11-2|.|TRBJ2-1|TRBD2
TGTGCCAGCAGCTTAGCGTTAGCGGGGGGCCTTTCCTACAATGAGCAGTTCTTC
CASSLALAGGLSYNEQFF
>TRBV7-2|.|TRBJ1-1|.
TGTGCCAGCAGTCGCCCCGGGGGGGAGGCTTTCTTT
CASSRPGGEAFF
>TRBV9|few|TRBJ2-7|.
TGTGCCAGCAGCGTAGACTTGAAGTCGCAGTACTTC
CASSVDLKSQYF
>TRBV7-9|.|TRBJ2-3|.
TGTGCCAGCGTTTGGGAGGGCACAGATACGCAGTATTTT
CASVWEGTDTQYF
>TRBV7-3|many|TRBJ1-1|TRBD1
TGTGCCAGCAGTACAGGGGGAATGGGGACTGAAGCTTTCTTT
CASSTGGMGTEAFF
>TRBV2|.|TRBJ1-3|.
TGTGCCAGCAGTGAGGGGCAGTACACCATATATTTT
CASSEGQYTIYF
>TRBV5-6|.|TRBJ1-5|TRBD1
TGTGCCAGCAGCCCAAGACCGGGACAGGGGGCCTATCAGCCCCAGCATTTT
CASSPRPGQGAYQPQHF
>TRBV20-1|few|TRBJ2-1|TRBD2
TGCAGTGCTACCCGACTAGCGGGACATACCAATACTCAGAATGAGCAGTTCTTC
CSATRLAGHTNTQNEQFF
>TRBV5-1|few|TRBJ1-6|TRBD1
TGCGCCAGCAGCTTGGGGACAGGGGAAAATTCACCCCTCCACTTT
CASSLGTGENSPLHF
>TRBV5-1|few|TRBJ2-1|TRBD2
TGCGCCAGCACTGGGGGGGACTCCCCAAGCAATGAGCAGTTCTTC
CASTGGDSPSNEQFF
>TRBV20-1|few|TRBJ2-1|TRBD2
TGCAGTGCTAGAGCCCCCGGGAGGCACAATGAGCAGTTCTTC
CSARAPGRHNEQFF
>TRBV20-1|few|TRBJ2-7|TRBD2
TGCAGTGCTAACCGGGCTAGCGGGAGCTACGAGCAGTACTTC
CSANRASGSYEQYF
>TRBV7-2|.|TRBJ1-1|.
TGTGCCAGCAGCGGGTACCAGAACACTGAAGCTTTCTTT
CASSGYQNTEAFF
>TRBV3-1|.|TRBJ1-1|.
TGTGCCAGCAGCCGGGCCGGGAGTATTACTGAAGCTTTCTTT
CASSRAGSITEAFF
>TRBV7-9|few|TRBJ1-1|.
TGTGCCAGCAGCTTACGGGCAGGGGACACTGAAGCTTTCTTT
CASSLRAGDTEAFF
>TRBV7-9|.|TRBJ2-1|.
TGTGCCAGCAACATGCCCGTAGGGGGAGTGCGTGAGCAGTTCTTC
CASNMPVGGVREQFF
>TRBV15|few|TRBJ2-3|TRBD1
TGTGCCACCAGCAGAGCCGGGACAGGGGGGACAGATACGCAGTATTTT
CATSRAGTGGTDTQYF
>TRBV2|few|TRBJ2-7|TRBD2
TGTGCCAGCAGTGAAGCGCACCCTAGCGGGGTCTCCTACGAGCAGTACTTC
CASSEAHPSGVSYEQYF
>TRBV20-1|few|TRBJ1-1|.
TGCAGTGCTATGGACATAGAAGCTTTCTTT
CSAMDIEAFF
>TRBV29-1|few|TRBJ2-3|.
TGCAGCGTTGAAGACGGGACTCAGAATCTTGGGCACACAGATACGCAGTATTTT
CSVEDGTQNLGHTDTQYF
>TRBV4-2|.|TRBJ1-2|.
TGTGCCAGCAGCCAAGCGAACGGGGGGTTCTATGGCTACACCTTC
CASSQANGGFYGYTF
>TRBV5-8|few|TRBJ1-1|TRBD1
TGTGCCAGCAGCTTGGGGGGACAGGGGGCGATCGGCACTGAAGCTTTCTTT
CASSLGGQGAIGTEAFF
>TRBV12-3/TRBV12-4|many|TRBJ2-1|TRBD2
TGTGCCACCAAAGGACTAGCGGGCGGGTTTTCCTACAATGAGCAGTTCTTC
CATKGLAGGFSYNEQFF
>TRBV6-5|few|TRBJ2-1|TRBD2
TGTGCCAGCAGTTACTCCGGGGGGGAGTACAATGAGCAGTTCTTC
CASSYSGGEYNEQFF
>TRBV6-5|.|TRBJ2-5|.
TGTGCCAGCTTTCCATCGCCTCAAGAGACCCAGTACTTC
CASFPSPQETQYF
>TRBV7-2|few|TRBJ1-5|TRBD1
TGTGCCAGCAGCCCCGGACAGGGAAGACCCCAGCATTTT
CASSPGQGRPQHF
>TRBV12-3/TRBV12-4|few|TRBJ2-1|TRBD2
TGTGCCAGCAGTTTAGTTCGGACTAGCTCCTACAATGAGCAGTTCTTC
CASSLVRTSSYNEQFF
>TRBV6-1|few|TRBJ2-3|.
TGTGCCAGCGTACGACTCGCCCCCCGGGGCACAGATACGCAGTATTTT
CASVRLAPRGTDTQYF
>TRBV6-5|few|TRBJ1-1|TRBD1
TGTGCCAGCAGAAACAGGGGGGGGTCTGAAGCTTTCTTT
CASRNRGGSEAFF
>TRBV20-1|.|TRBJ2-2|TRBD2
TGCAGTGCTACGGGCGGGGGTATAACGAACACCGGGGAGCTGTTTTTT
CSATGGGITNTGELFF
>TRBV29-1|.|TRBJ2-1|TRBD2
TGCAGCGCTAGCGGGAGGTCCCACAATGAGCAGTTCTTC
CSASGRSHNEQFF
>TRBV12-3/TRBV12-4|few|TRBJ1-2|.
TGTGCCAGCAGCCCACGGCAGGGCAATGGCTACACCTTC
CASSPRQGNGYTF
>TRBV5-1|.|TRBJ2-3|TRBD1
TGCGCCAGCAGCTCGTTAACAGGGGGCATAGATACGCAGTATTTT
CASSSLTGGIDTQYF
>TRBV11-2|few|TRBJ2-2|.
TGTGCCAGCACCCAAACAGGGACGAACACCGGGGAGCTGTTTTTT
CASTQTGTNTGELFF
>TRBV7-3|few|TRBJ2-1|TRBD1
TGTGCCAGCAGCTTACGGGACAGGGCTCCGCCTGAGCAGTTCTTC
CASSLRDRAPPEQFF
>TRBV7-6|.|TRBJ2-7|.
TGTGCCAGCAGTTCCTGGCCTCGTCACCACGAGCAGTACTTC
CASSSWPRHHEQYF
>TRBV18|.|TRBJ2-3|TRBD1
TGTGCCAGCTTGTTGACAGGGGTCACAGATACGCAGTATTTT
CASLLTGVTDTQYF
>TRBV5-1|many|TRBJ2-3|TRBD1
TGCGCCAGCAGGCCAGGGGGAAGGGCAGATACGCAGTATTTT
CASRPGGRADTQYF
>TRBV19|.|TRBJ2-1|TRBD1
TGTGCCAGTAGTTGGACAGGGGACGGGTCCTACAATGAGCAGTTCTTC
CASSWTGDGSYNEQFF
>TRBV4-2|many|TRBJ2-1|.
TGTGCCAGCAGCCAAGGGGGGCAGCAGTTCTTC
CASSQGGQQFF
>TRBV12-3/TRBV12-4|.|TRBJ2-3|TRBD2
TGTGCCAGCAGTCACCCCTCTAGCGGGGATACGCAGTATTTT
CASSHPSSGDTQYF
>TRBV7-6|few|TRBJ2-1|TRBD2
TGTGCCAGCAGCTTACGGCTAGCGGGAGTTATAGGGAACAATGAGCAGTTCTTC
CASSLRLAGVIGNNEQFF
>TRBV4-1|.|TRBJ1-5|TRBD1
TGCGCCAGCAGCCCCAGACAGGGGGGCAATCAGCCCCAGCATTTT
CASSPRQGGNQPQHF
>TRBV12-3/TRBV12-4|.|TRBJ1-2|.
TGTGCCAGCAGACCAGACATCCTCTATGGCTACACCTTC
CASRPDILYGYTF
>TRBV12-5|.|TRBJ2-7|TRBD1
TGTGCTAGTGAACCCCGATCCCGGACAGGGTCCAACGAGCAGTACTTC
CASEPRSRTGSNEQYF
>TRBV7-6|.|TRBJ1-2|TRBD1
TGTGCCAGCAGCTTAGGGGACAGTCGGGTCTATGGCTACACCTTC
CASSLGDSRVYGYTF
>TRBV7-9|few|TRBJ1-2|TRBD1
TGTGCCAGCAGCCCCGGGTCCGGGACAGTCAGTTCCTTGAACTATGGCTACACCTTC
CASSPGSGTVSSLNYGYTF